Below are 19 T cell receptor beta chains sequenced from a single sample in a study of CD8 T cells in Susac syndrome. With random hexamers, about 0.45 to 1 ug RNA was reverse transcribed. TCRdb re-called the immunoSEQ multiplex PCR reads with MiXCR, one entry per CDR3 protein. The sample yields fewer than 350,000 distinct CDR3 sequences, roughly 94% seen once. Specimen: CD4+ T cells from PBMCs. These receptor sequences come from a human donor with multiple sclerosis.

CDR3 loop: CASSPGQWMGTQYF. In DNA form, the CDR3 reads TGCGCCAGCAGCCCGGGACAGTGGATGGGTACGCAGTATTTT. This rearrangement joins TRBV5-1 to TRBJ2-3; 7 bases are a match to TRBD1. V shed 4 bases and J 8 bases; nucleotides not matched to a gene: 10. Germline assignment: CDR1 SGHRS and CDR2 YFSETQ. The CDR3 length is 14 residues.

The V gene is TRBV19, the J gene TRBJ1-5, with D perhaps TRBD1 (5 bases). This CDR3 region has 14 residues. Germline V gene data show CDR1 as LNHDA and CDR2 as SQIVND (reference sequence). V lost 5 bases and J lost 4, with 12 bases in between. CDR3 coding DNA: TGTGCCAGTAGTGGACACGGGGGGAATCAGCCCCAGCATTTT. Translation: CASSGHGGNQPQHF.

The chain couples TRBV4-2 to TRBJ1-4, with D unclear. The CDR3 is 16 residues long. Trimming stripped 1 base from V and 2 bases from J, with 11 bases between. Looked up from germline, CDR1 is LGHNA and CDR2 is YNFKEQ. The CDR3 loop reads CASSQVGRKTNEKLFF. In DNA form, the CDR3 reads TGTGCCAGCAGCCAAGTTGGGAGGAAGACTAATGAAAAACTGTTTTTT.

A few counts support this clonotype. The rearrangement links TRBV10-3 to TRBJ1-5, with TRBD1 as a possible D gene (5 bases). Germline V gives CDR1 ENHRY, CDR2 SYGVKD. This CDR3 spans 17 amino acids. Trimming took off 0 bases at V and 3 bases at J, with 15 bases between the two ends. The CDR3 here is CAISESAGRLTNQPQHF. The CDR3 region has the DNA TGTGCCATCAGTGAGTCGGCGGGACGGCTTACCAATCAGCCCCAGCATTTT.

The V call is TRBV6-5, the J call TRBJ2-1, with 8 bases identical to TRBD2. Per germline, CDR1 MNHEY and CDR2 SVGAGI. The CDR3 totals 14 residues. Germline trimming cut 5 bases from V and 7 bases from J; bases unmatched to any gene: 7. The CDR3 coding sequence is TGTGCCAGCAGTACCAGCGGGGGCCCAAATGAGCAGTTCTTC. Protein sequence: CASSTSGGPNEQFF.

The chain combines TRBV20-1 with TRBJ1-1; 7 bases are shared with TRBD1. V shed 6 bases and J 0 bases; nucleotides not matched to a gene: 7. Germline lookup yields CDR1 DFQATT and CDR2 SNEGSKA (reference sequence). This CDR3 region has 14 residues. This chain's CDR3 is CSASTGFMNTEAFF. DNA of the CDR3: TGCAGTGCCTCGACAGGGTTTATGAACACTGAAGCTTTCTTT.

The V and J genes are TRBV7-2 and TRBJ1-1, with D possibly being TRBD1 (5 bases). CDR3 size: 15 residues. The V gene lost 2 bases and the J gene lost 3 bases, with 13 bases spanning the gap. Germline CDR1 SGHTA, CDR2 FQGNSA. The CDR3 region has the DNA TGTGCCAGCAGCTTAATGGGGATAGGGGACACTGAAGCTTTCTTT. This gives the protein CASSLMGIGDTEAFF.

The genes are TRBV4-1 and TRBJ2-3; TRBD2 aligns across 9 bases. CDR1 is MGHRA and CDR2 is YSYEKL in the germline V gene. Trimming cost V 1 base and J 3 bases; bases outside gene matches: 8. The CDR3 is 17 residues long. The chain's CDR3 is CASSQGRGGRGTDTQYF. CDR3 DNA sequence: TGCGCCAGCAGCCAAGGGAGAGGCGGGAGGGGAACAGATACGCAGTATTTT.

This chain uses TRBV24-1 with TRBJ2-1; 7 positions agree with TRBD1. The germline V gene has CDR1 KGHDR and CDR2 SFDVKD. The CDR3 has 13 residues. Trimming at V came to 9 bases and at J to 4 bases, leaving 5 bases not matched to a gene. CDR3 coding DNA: TGTGCCACCGCTAGACAGGGTTACAATGAGCAGTTCTTC. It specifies CATARQGYNEQFF.

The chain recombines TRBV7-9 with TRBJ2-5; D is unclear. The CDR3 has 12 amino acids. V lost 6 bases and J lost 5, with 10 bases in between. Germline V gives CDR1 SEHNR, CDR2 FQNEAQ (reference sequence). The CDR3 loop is CASRLMEETQYF. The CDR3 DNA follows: TGTGCCAGCAGGCTAATGGAGGAGACCCAGTACTTC.

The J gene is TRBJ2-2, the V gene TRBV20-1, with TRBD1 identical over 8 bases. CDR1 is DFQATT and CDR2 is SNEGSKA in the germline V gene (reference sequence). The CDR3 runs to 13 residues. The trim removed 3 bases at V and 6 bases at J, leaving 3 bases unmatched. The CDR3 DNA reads TGCAGTGCTAGGAGGACAGGGTCCGGGGAGCTGTTTTTT. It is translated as CSARRTGSGELFF.

The CDR3 nucleotides read TGCGCCAGCAGCGCCTTGGGCGCGGGGGGCCAAGAGACCCAGTACTTC. Protein product: CASSALGAGGQETQYF. The chain recombines TRBV5-1 with TRBJ2-5; 8 bases line up with TRBD2. V dropped 4 bases and J dropped 1; count of bases not matched to a gene: 9. The CDR3 contains 16 residues. The germline V gene encodes CDR1 SGHRS and CDR2 YFSETQ.

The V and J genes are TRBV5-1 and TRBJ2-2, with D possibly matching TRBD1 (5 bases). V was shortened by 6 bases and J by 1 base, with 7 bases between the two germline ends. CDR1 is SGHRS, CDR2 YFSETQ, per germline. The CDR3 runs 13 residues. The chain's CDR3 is CASKGVNTGELFF. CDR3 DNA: TGCGCCAGCAAAGGGGTGAACACCGGGGAGCTGTTTTTT.

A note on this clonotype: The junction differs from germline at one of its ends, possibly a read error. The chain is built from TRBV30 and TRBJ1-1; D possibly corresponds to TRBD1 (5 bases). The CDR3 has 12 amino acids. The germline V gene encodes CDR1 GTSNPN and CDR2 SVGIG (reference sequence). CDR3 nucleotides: TGTGCCTGGAGTGTTGAGGGGACCCCCTCAGGCTTT. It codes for CAWSVEGTPSGF.

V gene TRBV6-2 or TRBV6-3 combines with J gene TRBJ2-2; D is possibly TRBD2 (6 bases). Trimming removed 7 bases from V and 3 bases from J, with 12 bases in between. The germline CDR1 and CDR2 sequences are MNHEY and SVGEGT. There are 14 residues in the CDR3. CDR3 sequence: CASKERAYTGELFF. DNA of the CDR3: TGTGCCAGCAAAGAGCGGGCCTACACCGGGGAGCTGTTTTTT.

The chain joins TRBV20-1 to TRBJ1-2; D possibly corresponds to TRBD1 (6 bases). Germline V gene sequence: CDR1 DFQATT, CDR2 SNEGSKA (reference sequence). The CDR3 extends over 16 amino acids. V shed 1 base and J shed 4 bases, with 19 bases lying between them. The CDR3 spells CSARGTGGLLSYGYTF. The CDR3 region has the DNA TGCAGTGCTAGAGGGACCGGGGGGCTCCTTTCCTATGGCTACACCTTC.

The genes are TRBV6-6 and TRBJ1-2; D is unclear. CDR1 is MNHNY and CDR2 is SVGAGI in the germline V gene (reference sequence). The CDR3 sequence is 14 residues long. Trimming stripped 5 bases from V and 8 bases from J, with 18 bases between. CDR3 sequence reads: CASSNDPKREGYTF. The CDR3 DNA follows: TGTGCCAGCAGTAACGATCCTAAGCGGGAGGGCTACACCTTC.

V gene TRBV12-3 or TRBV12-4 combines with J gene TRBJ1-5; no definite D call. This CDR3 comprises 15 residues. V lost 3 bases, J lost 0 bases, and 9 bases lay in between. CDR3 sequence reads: CASSFQSNSNQPQHF. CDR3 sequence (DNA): TGTGCCAGCAGTTTCCAAAGTAATAGCAATCAGCCCCAGCATTTT.

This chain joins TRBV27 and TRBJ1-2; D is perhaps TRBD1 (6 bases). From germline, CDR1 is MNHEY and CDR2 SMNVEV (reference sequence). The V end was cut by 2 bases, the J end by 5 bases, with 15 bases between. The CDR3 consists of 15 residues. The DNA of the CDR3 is TGTGCCAGCAGTTTAAGGGGGGGGCGTGGGTATGGCTACACCTTC. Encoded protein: CASSLRGGRGYGYTF.